This TCR beta chain was captured by sequencing in a study of technical replicates of blood from a handful of donors. CDR1 and CDR2 from the germline V gene are MNHEY and SMNVEV (reference sequence). V lost 3 bases, J lost 7 bases, and 12 bases lay in between. The CDR3 sequence is 13 residues long. Method: immunoSEQ multiplex PCR; TCRdb's copy keeps in-frame clones and lacks some. The sample contains fewer than 20,000 clones, 82% of which appear only once. This clone was picked up one time. The chain uses TRBV27 and TRBJ1-2; D is uncertain. This sequence was found in a human donor in good health. Some clones in this sample may be carry-over from other donors' samples. Sequencing was done on a sample of PBMCs. The CDR3 DNA sequence: TGTGCCAGCAGTTTTTCCCGAGAGGGTGGCTACACCTTC. Residues: CASSFSREGGYTF.